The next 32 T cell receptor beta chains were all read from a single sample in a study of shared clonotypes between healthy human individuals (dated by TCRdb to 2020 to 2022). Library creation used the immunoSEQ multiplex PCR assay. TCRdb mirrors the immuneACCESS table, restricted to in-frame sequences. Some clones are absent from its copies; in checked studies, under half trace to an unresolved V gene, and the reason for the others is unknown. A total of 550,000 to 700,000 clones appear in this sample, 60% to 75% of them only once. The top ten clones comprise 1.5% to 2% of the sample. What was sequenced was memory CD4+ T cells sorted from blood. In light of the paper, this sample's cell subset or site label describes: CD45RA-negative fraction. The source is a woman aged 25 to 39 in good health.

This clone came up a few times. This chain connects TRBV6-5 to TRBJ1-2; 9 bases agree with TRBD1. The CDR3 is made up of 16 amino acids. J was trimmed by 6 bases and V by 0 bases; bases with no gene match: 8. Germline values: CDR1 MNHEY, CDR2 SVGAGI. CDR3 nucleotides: TGTGCCAGCAGTTACTCGACCGGACAGGGGATCGATGGCTACACCTTC. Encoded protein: CASSYSTGQGIDGYTF.

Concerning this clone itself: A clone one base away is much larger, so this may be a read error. In DNA form, the CDR3 reads TGTGCCAACAGTGAAGGTTCTAGCGGGAGGACCTATGAGCAGTTCTTC. This codes for CANSEGSSGRTYEQFF. This sequence joins TRBV6-1 and TRBJ2-1; 11 bases agree with TRBD2. There are 16 residues in the CDR3. The germline gives CDR1 MNHNS, CDR2 SASEGT.

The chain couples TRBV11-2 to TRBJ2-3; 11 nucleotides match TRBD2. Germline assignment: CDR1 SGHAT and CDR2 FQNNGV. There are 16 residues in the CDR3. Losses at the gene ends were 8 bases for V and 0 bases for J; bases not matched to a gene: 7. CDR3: CASLGIAGGSTDTQYF. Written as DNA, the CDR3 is TGTGCCAGCTTGGGGATAGCGGGAGGGAGCACAGATACGCAGTATTTT.

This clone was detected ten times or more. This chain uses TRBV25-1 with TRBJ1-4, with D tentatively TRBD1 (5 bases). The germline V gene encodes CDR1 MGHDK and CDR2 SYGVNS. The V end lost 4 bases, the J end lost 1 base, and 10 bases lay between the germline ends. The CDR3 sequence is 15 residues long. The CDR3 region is CASSAPGRTNEKLFF. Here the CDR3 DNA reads TGTGCCAGCAGTGCTCCGGGGCGAACTAATGAAAAACTGTTTTTT. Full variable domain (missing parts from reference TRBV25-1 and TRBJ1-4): EADIYQTPRYLVIGTGKKITLECSQTMGHDKMYWYQQDPGMELHLIHYSYGVNSTEKGDLSSESTVSRIRTEHFPLTLESARPSHTSQYLCASSAPGRTNEKLFFGSGTQLSVL.

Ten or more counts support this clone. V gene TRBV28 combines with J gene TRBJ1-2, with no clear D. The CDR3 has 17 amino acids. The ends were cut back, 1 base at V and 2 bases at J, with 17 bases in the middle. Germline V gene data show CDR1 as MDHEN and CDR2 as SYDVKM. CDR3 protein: CASSLLNPGPANYGYTF. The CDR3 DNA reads TGTGCCAGCAGTTTATTAAATCCCGGACCTGCGAACTATGGCTACACCTTC.

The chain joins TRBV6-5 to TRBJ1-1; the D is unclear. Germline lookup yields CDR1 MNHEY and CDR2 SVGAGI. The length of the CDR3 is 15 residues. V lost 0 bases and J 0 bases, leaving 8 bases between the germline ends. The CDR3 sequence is CASSYSTVMNTEAFF. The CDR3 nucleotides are TGTGCCAGCAGTTACTCGACTGTAATGAACACTGAAGCTTTCTTT.

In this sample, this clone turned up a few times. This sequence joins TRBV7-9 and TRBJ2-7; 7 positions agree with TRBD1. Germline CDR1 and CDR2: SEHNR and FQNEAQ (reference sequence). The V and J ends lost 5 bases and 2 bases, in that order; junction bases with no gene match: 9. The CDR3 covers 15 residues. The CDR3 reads CASSISRQGAYEQYF. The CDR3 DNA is TGTGCCAGCAGCATTTCCCGACAGGGAGCCTACGAGCAGTACTTC. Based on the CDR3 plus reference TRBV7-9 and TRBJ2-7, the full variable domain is DTGVSQNPRHKITKRGQNVTFRCDPISEHNRLYWYRQTLGQGPEFLTYFQNEAQLEKSRLLSDRFSAERPKGSFSTLEIQRTEQGDSAMYLCASSISRQGAYEQYFGPGTRLTVT.

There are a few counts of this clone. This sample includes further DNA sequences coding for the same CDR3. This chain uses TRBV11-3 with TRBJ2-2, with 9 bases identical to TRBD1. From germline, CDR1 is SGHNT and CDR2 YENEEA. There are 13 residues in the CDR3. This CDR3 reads CASGQGNTGELFF. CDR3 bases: TGTGCATCGGGACAGGGGAACACCGGGGAGCTGTTTTTT.

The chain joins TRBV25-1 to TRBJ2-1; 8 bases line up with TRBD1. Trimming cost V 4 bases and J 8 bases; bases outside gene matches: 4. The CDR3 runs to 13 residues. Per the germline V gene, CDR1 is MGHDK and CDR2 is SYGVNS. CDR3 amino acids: CASSGIQGDEQFF. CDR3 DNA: TGTGCCAGCAGTGGGATACAGGGGGATGAGCAGTTCTTC.

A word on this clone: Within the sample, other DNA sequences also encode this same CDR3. DNA of the CDR3: TGTGCCACCAGCCTAAGGGGAGAAAAACTGTTTTTT. It yields the protein CATSLRGEKLFF. V and J are TRBV15 and TRBJ1-4; D possibly corresponds to TRBD1 (5 bases). Germline V gene data show CDR1 as LNHNV and CDR2 as YYDKDF (reference sequence). V lost 5 bases and J lost 8, with 9 bases in between. The CDR3 contains 12 residues.

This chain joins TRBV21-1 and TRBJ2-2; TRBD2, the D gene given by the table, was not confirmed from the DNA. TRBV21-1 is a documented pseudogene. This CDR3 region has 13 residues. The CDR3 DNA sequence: TGTGCCAGCAGCAAAGTTTTCGAAGCTGAGCTGTTTTTT. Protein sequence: CASSKVFEAELFF.

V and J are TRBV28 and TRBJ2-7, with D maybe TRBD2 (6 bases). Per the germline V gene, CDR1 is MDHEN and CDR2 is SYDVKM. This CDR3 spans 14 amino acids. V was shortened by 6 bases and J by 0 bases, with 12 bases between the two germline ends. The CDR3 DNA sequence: TGTGCCAGCAGGCGGACGCGGGACTCCTACGAGCAGTACTTC. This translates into CASRRTRDSYEQYF.

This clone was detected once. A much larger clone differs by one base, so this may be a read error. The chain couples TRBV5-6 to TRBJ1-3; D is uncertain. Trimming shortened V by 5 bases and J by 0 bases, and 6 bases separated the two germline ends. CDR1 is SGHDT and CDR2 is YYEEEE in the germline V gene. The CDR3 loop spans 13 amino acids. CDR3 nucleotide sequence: TGTGCCAGCAGTCCTACCTCTGGAAACACCATATATTTT. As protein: CASSPTSGNTIYF.

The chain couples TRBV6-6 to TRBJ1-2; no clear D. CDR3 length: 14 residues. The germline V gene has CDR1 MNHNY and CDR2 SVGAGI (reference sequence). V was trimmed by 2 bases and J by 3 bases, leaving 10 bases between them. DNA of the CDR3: TGTGCCAGCAGTTACGGGAGGTTGGACTATGGCTACACCTTC. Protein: CASSYGRLDYGYTF.

The CDR3 region is CASNRGLLDTEAFF. The CDR3 DNA reads as TGTGCCAGCAATAGAGGGTTGCTCGACACTGAAGCTTTCTTT. The chain links TRBV27 to TRBJ1-1; D gene ambiguous. CDR3 length: 14 amino acids. Germline V CDR1 and CDR2: MNHEY, SMNVEV (reference sequence). V lost 7 bases and J 3 bases, leaving 15 bases between the germline ends.

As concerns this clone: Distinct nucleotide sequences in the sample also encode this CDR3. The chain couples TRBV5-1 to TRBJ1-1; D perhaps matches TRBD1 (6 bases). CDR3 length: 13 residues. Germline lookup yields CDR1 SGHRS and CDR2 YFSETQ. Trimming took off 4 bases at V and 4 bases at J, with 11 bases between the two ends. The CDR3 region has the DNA TGCGCCAGCAGCACGGGACAAGTCACTGAAGCTTTCTTT. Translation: CASSTGQVTEAFF. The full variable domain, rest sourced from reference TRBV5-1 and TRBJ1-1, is KAGVTQTPRYLIKTRGQQVTLSCSPISGHRSVSWYQQTPGQGLQFLFEYFSETQRNKGNFPGRFSGRQFSNSRSEMNVSTLELGDSALYLCASSTGQVTEAFFGQGTRLTVV.

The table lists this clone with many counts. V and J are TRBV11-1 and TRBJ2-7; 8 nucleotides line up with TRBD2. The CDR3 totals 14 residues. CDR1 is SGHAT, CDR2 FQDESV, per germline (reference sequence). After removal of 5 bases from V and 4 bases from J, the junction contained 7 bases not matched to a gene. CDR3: CASSASSGYYEQYF. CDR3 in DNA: TGTGCCAGCAGCGCTTCTAGCGGGTATTACGAGCAGTACTTC.

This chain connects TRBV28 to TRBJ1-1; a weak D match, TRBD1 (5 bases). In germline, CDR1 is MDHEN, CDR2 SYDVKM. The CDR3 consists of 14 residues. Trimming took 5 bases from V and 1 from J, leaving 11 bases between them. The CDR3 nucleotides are TGTGCCAGCAGTCCCGGGGGGTGGAACACTGAAGCTTTCTTT. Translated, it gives CASSPGGWNTEAFF.

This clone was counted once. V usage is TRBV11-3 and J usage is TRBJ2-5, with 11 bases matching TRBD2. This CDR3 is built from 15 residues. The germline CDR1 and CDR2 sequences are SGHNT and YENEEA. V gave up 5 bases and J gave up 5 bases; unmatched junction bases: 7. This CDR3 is CASSHTSGSGETQYF. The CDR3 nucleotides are TGTGCCAGCAGCCACACTAGCGGGAGCGGGGAGACCCAGTACTTC.

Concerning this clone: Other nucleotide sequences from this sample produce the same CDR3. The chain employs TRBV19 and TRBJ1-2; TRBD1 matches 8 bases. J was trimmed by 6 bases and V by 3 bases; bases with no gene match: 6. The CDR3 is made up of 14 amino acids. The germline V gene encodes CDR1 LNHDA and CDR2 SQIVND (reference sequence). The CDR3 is CASSISGGEDGYTF. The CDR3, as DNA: TGTGCCAGTAGTATCTCAGGGGGCGAGGATGGCTACACCTTC.

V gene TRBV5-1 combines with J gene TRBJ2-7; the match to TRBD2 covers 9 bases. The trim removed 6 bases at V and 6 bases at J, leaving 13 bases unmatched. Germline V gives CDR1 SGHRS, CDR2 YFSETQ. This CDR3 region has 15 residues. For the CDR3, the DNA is TGCGCCAGCACCACGGATGCGGGAGGGCTGGGCGAGCAGTACTTC. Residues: CASTTDAGGLGEQYF.

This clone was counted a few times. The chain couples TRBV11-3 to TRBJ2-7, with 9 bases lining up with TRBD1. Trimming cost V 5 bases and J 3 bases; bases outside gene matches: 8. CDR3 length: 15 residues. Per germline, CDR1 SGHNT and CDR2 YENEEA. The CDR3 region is CASSPSGTGIYEQYF. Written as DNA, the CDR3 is TGTGCCAGCAGCCCCTCCGGGACAGGGATCTACGAGCAGTACTTC.

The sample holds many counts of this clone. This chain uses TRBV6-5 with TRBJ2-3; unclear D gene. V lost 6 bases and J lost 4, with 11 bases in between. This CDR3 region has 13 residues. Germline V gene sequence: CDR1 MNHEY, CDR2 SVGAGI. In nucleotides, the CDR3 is TGTGCCAGCAGGACAAGTATCCCAGATACGCAGTATTTT. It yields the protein CASRTSIPDTQYF.

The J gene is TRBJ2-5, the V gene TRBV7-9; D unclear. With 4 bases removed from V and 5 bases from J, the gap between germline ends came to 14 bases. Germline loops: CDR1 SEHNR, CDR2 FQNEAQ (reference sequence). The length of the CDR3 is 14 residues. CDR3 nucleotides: TGTGCCAGCAGCTCCCGAGCAGCGCTCGAGACCCAGTACTTC. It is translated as CASSSRAALETQYF.

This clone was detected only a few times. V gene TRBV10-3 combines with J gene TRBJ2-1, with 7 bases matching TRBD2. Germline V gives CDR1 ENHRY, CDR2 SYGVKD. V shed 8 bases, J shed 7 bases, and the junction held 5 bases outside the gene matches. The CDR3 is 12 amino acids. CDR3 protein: CAIAGEGNEQFF. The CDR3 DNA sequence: TGTGCCATCGCTGGGGAGGGAAATGAGCAGTTCTTC.

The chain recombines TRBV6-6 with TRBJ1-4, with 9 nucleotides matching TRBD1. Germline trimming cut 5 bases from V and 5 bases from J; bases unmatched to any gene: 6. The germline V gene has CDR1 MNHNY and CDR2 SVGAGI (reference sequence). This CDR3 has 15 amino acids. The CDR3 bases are TGTGCCAGCAGTCCCCGGACAGGGGTAAATGAAAAACTGTTTTTT. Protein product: CASSPRTGVNEKLFF.

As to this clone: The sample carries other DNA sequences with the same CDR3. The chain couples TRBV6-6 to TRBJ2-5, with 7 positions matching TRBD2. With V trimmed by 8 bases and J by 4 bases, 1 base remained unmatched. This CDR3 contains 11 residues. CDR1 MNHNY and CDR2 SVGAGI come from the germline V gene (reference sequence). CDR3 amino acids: CASGGGETQYF. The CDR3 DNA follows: TGTGCCAGCGGCGGGGGAGAGACCCAGTACTTC.

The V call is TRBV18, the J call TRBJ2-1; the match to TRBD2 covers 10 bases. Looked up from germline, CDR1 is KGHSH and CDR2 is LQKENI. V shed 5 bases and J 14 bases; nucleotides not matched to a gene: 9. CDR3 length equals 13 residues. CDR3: CASSAGTSEEKFF. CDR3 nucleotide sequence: TGTGCCAGCTCAGCCGGGACTAGCGAGGAGAAGTTCTTC.

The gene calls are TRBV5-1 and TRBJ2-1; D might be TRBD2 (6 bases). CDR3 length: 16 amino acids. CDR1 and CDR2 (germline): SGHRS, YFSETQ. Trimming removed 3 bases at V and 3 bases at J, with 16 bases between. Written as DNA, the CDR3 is TGCGCCAGCAGCTCCGCCGGTAATAGCGGCTACAATGAGCAGTTCTTC. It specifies CASSSAGNSGYNEQFF.

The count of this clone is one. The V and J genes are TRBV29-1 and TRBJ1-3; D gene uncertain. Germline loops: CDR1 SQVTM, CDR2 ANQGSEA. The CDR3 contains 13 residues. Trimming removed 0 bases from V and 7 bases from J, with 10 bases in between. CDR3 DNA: TGCAGCGTTGAAGATCGCAATAGTAACACCATATATTTT. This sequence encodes CSVEDRNSNTIYF.

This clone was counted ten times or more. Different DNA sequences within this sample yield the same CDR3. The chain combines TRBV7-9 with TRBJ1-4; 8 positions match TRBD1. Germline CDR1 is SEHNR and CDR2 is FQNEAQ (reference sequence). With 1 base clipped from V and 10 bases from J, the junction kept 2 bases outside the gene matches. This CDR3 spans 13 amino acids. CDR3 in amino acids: CASSLEQGGKLFF. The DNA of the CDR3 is TGTGCCAGCAGCTTAGAACAGGGGGGAAAACTGTTTTTT.

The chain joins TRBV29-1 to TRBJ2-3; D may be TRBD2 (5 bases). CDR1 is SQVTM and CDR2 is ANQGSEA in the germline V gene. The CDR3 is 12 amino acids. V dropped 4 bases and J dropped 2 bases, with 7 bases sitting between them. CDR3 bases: TGCAGCGTTGTGCGGGCCACAGATACGCAGTATTTT. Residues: CSVVRATDTQYF.